This T cell receptor (beta chain) originates from a study of blood T cell repertoires in COVID-19. The CDR3 is made up of 15 amino acids. In germline, CDR1 is MNHEY, CDR2 SVGAGI. The V and J ends lost 0 bases and 3 bases respectively, with 12 bases between them. The table came from immunoSEQ multiplex PCR; TCRdb's copy has only in-frame clones and leaves some out. The sample has around 120,000 clones; approximately 90% are singletons. Sequencing was carried out using peripheral blood. The receptor comes from a human donor in a cohort sampled during active COVID-19. The V gene is TRBV6-5, the J gene TRBJ2-7; possible D gene TRBD1, 5 bases. As DNA, the CDR3 is TGTGCCAGCAGTTACTCGGTTCAGGGCCTCTACGAGCAGTACTTC. This gives the protein CASSYSVQGLYEQYF.